This is a list of T cell receptor beta chains from one sample in a study of CD8 T cells in ankylosing spondylitis. TCRdb analysed the 5' RACE reads with MiXCR anew, one entry per CDR3 protein. The table has 200,000 to 300,000 distinct CDR3 sequences, roughly a tenth seen once. The material sequenced was blood, either unsorted or a sorted T cell fraction (not recorded which). These receptors all stem from a male donor with ankylosing spondylitis or in good health (not recorded which). Each CDR3 is given with its conserved first and last residue. D genes are given only for firm matches. The size of a clone is reported for some rows only, either as once, few or many, or as a class for expanded clones.

.	TRBV20-1	TRBJ1-5	many	TGCAGTGCTAGCATTCTTTGGCCCCAGCATTTT	CSASILWPQHF
.	TRBV2	TRBJ2-7	many	TGTGCCAGCCTTCCGGTGGGGCGCTCCTACGAGCAGTACTTC	CASLPVGRSYEQYF
.	TRBV5-1	TRBJ2-5	many	TGCGCCAGCAGCTGGCAAGGGGCTCGAGAGACCCAGTACTTC	CASSWQGARETQYF
TRBD2	TRBV5-1	TRBJ2-3	many	TGCGCCAGCAGCTTGGCGGCGGGAGGGCCCCCAGATACGCAGTATTTT	CASSLAAGGPPDTQYF
.	TRBV19	TRBJ1-1	.	TGTGCCAGTAGTTTTCCTCTGCAGGGGAAGAACACTGAAGCTTTCTTT	CASSFPLQGKNTEAFF
.	TRBV9	TRBJ1-2	few	TGTGCCAGCAGCGTAGGGGGCCGAGTCTATGGCTACACCTTC	CASSVGGRVYGYTF
.	TRBV28	TRBJ2-3	.	TGTGCCAGCAGAAAATCACTAGCCTACAAGGGGGATACGCAGTATTTT	CASRKSLAYKGDTQYF
.	TRBV6-2/TRBV6-3	TRBJ1-2	many	TGTGCCAGCAGTTACTTTGGCACCTACTATGGCTACACCTTC	CASSYFGTYYGYTF
.	TRBV28	TRBJ1-1	many	TGTGCCAGCAGCTCAACCGACAGGACCACTGAAGCTTTCTTT	CASSSTDRTTEAFF
.	TRBV7-9	TRBJ2-1	.	TGTGCCAGCAGCTTAGTACCGCTCAGTTACAATGAGCAGTTCTTC	CASSLVPLSYNEQFF
.	TRBV20-1	TRBJ2-7	many	TGCAGTGCTAGTATTATAGACGAGCAGTACTTC	CSASIIDEQYF
TRBD2	TRBV5-1	TRBJ2-6	many	TGCGCCAGCAGCTTGCAACTAGCGGGAACCTCTGGGGCCAACGTCCTGACTTTC	CASSLQLAGTSGANVLTF
.	TRBV4-1	TRBJ2-5	many	TGCGCCAGCAGCCAAGCGTCGGGGCCAGAGACCCAGTACTTC	CASSQASGPETQYF
.	TRBV7-9	TRBJ2-2	.	TGTGCCAGCAGCTTAGCCCCGAGCGGAACCGGGGAGCTGTTTTTT	CASSLAPSGTGELFF
TRBD2	TRBV5-1	TRBJ2-2	many	TGCGCCAGCAGCATTACCGGGACTAGCGGCACCGGGGAGCTGTTTTTT	CASSITGTSGTGELFF
.	TRBV7-3	TRBJ2-6	.	TGTGCCAGCCAAGAGGGGGTTGGGGCCAACGTCCTGACTTTC	CASQEGVGANVLTF
.	TRBV5-1	TRBJ1-1	many	TGCGCCAGCAGCCCTACCGCGGGTAGGAGTGAAGCTTTCTTT	CASSPTAGRSEAFF
TRBD2	TRBV12-3/TRBV12-4	TRBJ2-1	many	TGTGCCAGCAGTCGGACTAGCGGCACCAACAATGAGCAGTTCTTC	CASSRTSGTNNEQFF
TRBD1	TRBV6-5	TRBJ2-1	many	TGTGCCAGCAGTTTCGACAGGGGGCTCCATGAGCAGTTCTTC	CASSFDRGLHEQFF
TRBD2	TRBV12-3/TRBV12-4	TRBJ2-1	many	TGTGCCAGCAGGCCGCTCCAACTAGCGGGGGGACAAATTTCCGATAATGAGCAGTTCTTC	CASRPLQLAGGQISDNEQFF
TRBD1	TRBV27	TRBJ1-4	.	TGTGCCAGCAGAGAGACAGGGGACGAAAAACTGTTTTTT	CASRETGDEKLFF
.	TRBV10-2	TRBJ2-1	.	TGCGCCAGCACCCAGGGGTCCTCCTACACTGAGCAGTTCTTC	CASTQGSSYTEQFF
TRBD2	TRBV4-2	TRBJ2-1	many	TGTGCCAGCAGCCAAAAGATAGCGGGGGGAATATATCCAGATGAGCAGTTCTTC	CASSQKIAGGIYPDEQFF
.	TRBV9	TRBJ1-3	many	TGTGCCAGCAATGAGGACCTCGGTGGAAACACCATATATTTT	CASNEDLGGNTIYF